Listed below are T cell receptor beta chains from one sample, sequenced in a study of vaccination and CD4 T cells after COVID-19. TCRdb re-derived calls from the PCR reads in MiXCR, one entry per CDR3 protein. The repertoire holds roughly 15,000 distinct CDR3 sequences, with roughly 44% as singletons. No antigen is known for these receptors. Material: CD4+ T cells from blood, cultured in vitro, obtained about 7 months after SARS-CoV-2 vaccination. These receptor sequences come from a human donor who had recovered from COVID-19. CDR3s include the opening cysteine and the closing phenylalanine or tryptophan. D genes are given only for firm matches. Not every row has a clone size; where given, it reads once, few, many or a size class.

d_call clone_size j_call v_call cdr3_aa cdr3_nt
- few TRBJ2-7 TRBV15 CATSRGDEQYF TGTGCCACCAGCAGAGGCGACGAGCAGTACTTC
TRBD1 once TRBJ1-5 TRBV4-2 CASSPRDRDNQPQHF TGTGCCAGCAGCCCGAGGGACAGGGATAATCAGCCCCAGCATTTT
- - TRBJ2-7 TRBV5-4 CASSFSGSDEQYF TGTGCCAGCAGCTTCTCAGGGTCGGACGAGCAGTACTTC
- - TRBJ1-5 TRBV10-2 CASSSGEGQPQHF TGCGCCAGCAGTTCCGGGGAGGGACAGCCCCAGCATTTT
- - TRBJ2-3 TRBV6-2/TRBV6-3 CASSPGAGTDTQYF TGTGCCAGCAGCCCGGGGGCCGGCACAGATACGCAGTATTTT
- - TRBJ2-7 TRBV6-2/TRBV6-3 CASSYSDPRPSYEQYF TGTGCCAGCAGTTACTCCGACCCTCGGCCCTCCTACGAGCAGTACTTC
- - TRBJ1-6 TRBV20-1 CSARVSPNSPLHF TGCAGTGCTAGAGTAAGCCCGAATTCACCCCTCCACTTT
TRBD1 few TRBJ1-5 TRBV20-1 CSARPRDSHNQPQHF TGCAGTGCTAGACCTCGGGACAGTCACAATCAGCCCCAGCATTTT
TRBD2 - TRBJ2-2 TRBV20-1 CSASVAGYTGELFF TGCAGTGCTAGCGTAGCGGGGTACACCGGGGAGCTGTTTTTT
- few TRBJ1-1 TRBV7-8 CASAWGPMNTEAFF TGTGCCAGCGCTTGGGGACCGATGAACACTGAAGCTTTCTTT
TRBD2 few TRBJ2-5 TRBV11-2 CASSQVKLAGVIETQYF TGTGCCAGCAGCCAGGTCAAACTAGCGGGGGTCATAGAGACCCAGTACTTC
- - TRBJ2-2 TRBV7-6 CASSLAAGQTISGELFF TGTGCCAGCAGCTTAGCTGCCGGGCAGACGATCTCCGGGGAGCTGTTTTTT
- - TRBJ1-1 TRBV7-9 CASSVQANTEAFF TGTGCCAGCAGCGTCCAAGCGAACACTGAAGCTTTCTTT
- few TRBJ2-5 TRBV7-2 CASSVQETQYF TGTGCCAGCAGCGTACAGGAGACCCAGTACTTC
TRBD1 - TRBJ2-1 TRBV6-5 CASSFRQGWNEQFF TGTGCCAGCAGTTTTAGACAGGGTTGGAATGAGCAGTTCTTC
TRBD1 few TRBJ1-2 TRBV7-9 CASSKLRDSSNYGYTF TGTGCCAGCAGCAAACTACGGGACAGTTCTAACTATGGCTACACCTTC